These 9 T cell receptor beta chains share one sample of origin, sequenced in a study of early T cells in non-severe SARS-CoV-2 infection. TCRdb re-analysed the 5' RACE reads in MiXCR, keeping a single row per CDR3 protein. The sample gives approximately 81,000 distinct CDR3 sequences, under 15% of which show up once; about 6% is in the top ten. Material: whole blood. These TCRs come from an adult who was a healthcare worker with PCR-confirmed SARS-CoV-2 infection or an uninfected control (not recorded which).

This clonotype was recorded many times. The chain couples TRBV29-1 to TRBJ2-1, with D possibly matching TRBD2 (5 bases). The germline V gene encodes CDR1 SQVTM and CDR2 ANQGSEA. The CDR3 is 15 amino acids. Trimming took off 4 bases at V and 0 bases at J, with 13 bases between the two ends. In DNA form, the CDR3 reads TGCAGCGTTGCCCCCCAGCGGCCCTCCTACAATGAGCAGTTCTTC. Protein sequence: CSVAPQRPSYNEQFF.

This clonotype was found a few times. This chain connects TRBV6-5 to TRBJ1-2; maybe TRBD1 (6 bases). Trimming left V 6 bases short and J 5 bases short, with 13 bases between. CDR1 is MNHEY and CDR2 is SVGAGI in the germline V gene. The CDR3 sequence is 13 residues long. DNA of the CDR3: TGTGCCAGCAGCCCCAGACAGGCTTATGGCTACACCTTC. Translated, it gives CASSPRQAYGYTF.

The CDR3 here is CSARQGTTTDTQYF. The DNA for the CDR3 is TGCAGTGCTCGCCAGGGGACTACCACAGATACGCAGTATTTT. The rearrangement uses TRBV20-1 and TRBJ2-3; D may be TRBD2 (7 bases). V lost 5 bases, J lost 2 bases, and 14 bases lay in between. The CDR3 extends over 14 amino acids. CDR1 DFQATT and CDR2 SNEGSKA come from the germline V gene (reference sequence).

This rearrangement joins TRBV5-5 to TRBJ2-7; tentatively, D is TRBD1 or TRBD2 (6 bases each). From germline, CDR1 is SGHKS and CDR2 YYEKEE (reference sequence). V was trimmed by 6 bases and J by 6 bases, leaving 19 bases between them. This CDR3 comprises 14 residues. CDR3 DNA: TGTGCCAGCACCGCCCGGGAAGGGGGAGGCGAGCAGTACTTC. Protein product: CASTAREGGGEQYF.

As concerns this clonotype: One junction end disagrees with the germline gene, perhaps due to a read error. The chain employs TRBV28 and TRBJ2-7; D not certain. This CDR3 is built from 13 residues. From germline, CDR1 is MDHEN and CDR2 SYDVKM. CDR3 DNA: TGTGTCAGCCTCCCCACCATCTCCTACGAGCAGTACTTC. Protein: CVSLPTISYEQYF.

The CDR3 region is CASRSYRGSNSPLHF. The CDR3 DNA is TGTGCCAGCAGATCCTACAGGGGGAGTAATTCACCCCTCCACTTT. The rearrangement links TRBV2 to TRBJ1-6; 8 bases align to TRBD1. The CDR3 totals 15 residues. Germline assignment: CDR1 SNHLY and CDR2 FYNNEI. V shed 6 bases and J 6 bases; nucleotides not matched to a gene: 7. The full variable domain, in which reference TRBV2 and TRBJ1-6 provide the parts outside the CDR3, is EPEVTQTPSHQVTQMGQEVILRCVPISNHLYFYWYRQILGQKVEFLVSFYNNEISEKSEIFDDQFSVERPDGSNFTLKIRSTKLEDSAMYFCASRSYRGSNSPLHFGNGTRLTVT.

The V and J genes are TRBV18 and TRBJ1-1; D remains ambiguous. The V gene's germline CDR1 is KGHSH and CDR2 LQKENI. The length of the CDR3 is 14 residues. The V gene lost 1 base and the J gene lost 1 base, with 7 bases spanning the gap. CDR3 sequence reads: CASSPQYSNTEAFF. For the CDR3, the DNA is TGTGCCAGCTCACCACAATACTCGAACACTGAAGCTTTCTTT.

In this sample, this clonotype turned up many times. J is TRBJ2-5 and V is TRBV12-3 or TRBV12-4, with D maybe TRBD2 (5 bases). V gave up 10 bases and J gave up 5 bases, with 14 bases separating them. The CDR3 runs 12 residues. CDR3 DNA sequence: TGTGCCACCGAGAGGGTCGGGGAGACCCAGTACTTC. It is translated as CATERVGETQYF.

This clonotype was detected only a few times. This rearrangement joins TRBV6-1 to TRBJ1-6; D not resolved. Trimming pared 5 bases from V and 6 bases from J, leaving 11 bases between. This CDR3 contains 14 residues. Germline lookup yields CDR1 MNHNS and CDR2 SASEGT. CDR3 coding DNA: TGTGCCAGCAGTACTGACGGAGTTAATTCACCCCTCCACTTT. Translated, it gives CASSTDGVNSPLHF.